Only a few counts were recorded for the clone carrying this T cell receptor (beta chain). Germline lookup yields CDR1 MDHEN and CDR2 SYDVKM. This CDR3 has 14 amino acids. V gave up 7 bases and J gave up 7 bases; unmatched junction bases: 7. The data were obtained in a study of beta chain features in type 1 diabetes. Investigators reverse transcribed all isolated RNA, so they sequenced expressed TCRB transcripts. The repertoire was sequenced with immunoSEQ multiplex PCR; TCRdb's copy has only in-frame clones and lacks some. This sample carries over 350,000 clones, over 12% of them seen once, and the ten largest clones take under 0.02%.

The source is a woman aged 18-35 years in good health. Specimen: naive CD4+ T cells from blood. V gene TRBV28 combines with J gene TRBJ2-2; TRBD1 matches 9 bases. This CDR3 reads CASMRQGVGGELFF. CDR3 DNA sequence: TGTGCCAGCATGCGACAGGGGGTTGGCGGGGAGCTGTTTTTT.